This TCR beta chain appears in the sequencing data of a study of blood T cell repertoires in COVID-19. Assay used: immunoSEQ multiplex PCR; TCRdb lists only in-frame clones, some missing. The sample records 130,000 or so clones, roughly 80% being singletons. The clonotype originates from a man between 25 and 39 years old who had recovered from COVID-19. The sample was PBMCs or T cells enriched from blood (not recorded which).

CDR3 nucleotide sequence: TGTGCCAGCAGCGTAGATAACGGTGCAAAACTGTTTTTT. Its translation is CASSVDNGAKLFF. This rearrangement joins TRBV9 to TRBJ1-4; D gene uncertain. Germline V gives CDR1 SGDLS, CDR2 YYNGEE. V was pared by 0 bases and J by 10 bases, with 10 bases between. This CDR3 region has 13 residues.